Shown below are 22 T cell receptor beta chains from a single sample sequenced in a study of blood T cell repertoires in COVID-19. Produced via immunoSEQ multiplex PCR; TCRdb's table is partial and in-frame only. In the table there are around 320,000 clones, about 90% of which are singletons. Sample: peripheral blood. The receptors here all came from a young woman with COVID-19, enrolled during active disease.

The chain is built from TRBV5-1 and TRBJ1-1; D not resolved. Germline V gene data show CDR1 as SGHRS and CDR2 as YFSETQ. Trimming stripped 1 base from V and 3 bases from J, with 19 bases between. This CDR3 is 17 amino acids long. This chain's CDR3 is CASSLYPLGALDTEAFF. For the CDR3, the DNA is TGCGCCAGCAGCTTGTACCCCCTTGGAGCCTTGGACACTGAAGCTTTCTTT. Variable domain in full (rest from reference TRBV5-1 and TRBJ1-1): KAGVTQTPRYLIKTRGQQVTLSCSPISGHRSVSWYQQTPGQGLQFLFEYFSETQRNKGNFPGRFSGRQFSNSRSEMNVSTLELGDSALYLCASSLYPLGALDTEAFFGQGTRLTVV.

This clone showed up just once. The CDR3 DNA follows: TGTGCCAGCAGCTTATGGACTAGCCCAGATACGCAGTATTTT. Its protein is CASSLWTSPDTQYF. V usage is TRBV7-2 and J usage is TRBJ2-3; 8 positions agree with TRBD2. Germline trimming cut 2 bases from V and 4 bases from J; bases unmatched to any gene: 2. The CDR3 consists of 14 residues. CDR1 is SGHTA and CDR2 is FQGNSA in the germline V gene.

This clone was detected many times. This chain connects TRBV7-9 to TRBJ1-1, with D unclear. This CDR3 region has 14 residues. The ends were cut back, 2 bases at V and 4 bases at J, with 11 bases in the middle. Germline V CDR1 and CDR2: SEHNR, FQNEAQ (reference sequence). In nucleotides, the CDR3 is TGTGCCAGCAGCTTACTCCTGGGCCCCACTGAAGCTTTCTTT. As protein: CASSLLLGPTEAFF.

This chain links TRBV7-8 with TRBJ2-7; 7 bases agree with TRBD2. The CDR3 extends over 17 amino acids. The junction had 16 bases not matched to a gene; V was cut back by 3 bases and J by 5 bases. Per germline, CDR1 SGHVS and CDR2 FQNEAQ. CDR3 loop: CASSFRRLGGRGNEQYF. The CDR3 nucleotides are TGTGCCAGCAGCTTCAGGCGGTTGGGAGGGAGGGGCAACGAGCAGTACTTC.

This chain links TRBV2 with TRBJ2-7; 10 positions match TRBD2. Germline loops: CDR1 SNHLY, CDR2 FYNNEI. With 11 bases clipped from V and 3 bases from J, the junction kept 10 bases outside the gene matches. The CDR3 sequence is 14 residues long. For the CDR3, the DNA is TGTGCCGCGGCGGTGGGGACTAGCGTCTACGAGCAGTACTTC. This gives the protein CAAAVGTSVYEQYF.

The chain is built from TRBV29-1 and TRBJ1-1; D unclear. V dropped 4 bases and J dropped 0 bases, with 6 bases sitting between them. The CDR3 has 12 amino acids. Germline lookup yields CDR1 SQVTM and CDR2 ANQGSEA. The CDR3 DNA reads as TGCAGCGTTGTTGAGATGAACACTGAAGCTTTCTTT. Its translation: CSVVEMNTEAFF.

The chain carries TRBV5-4 and TRBJ2-5; a possible D gene is TRBD2 (5 bases). From germline, CDR1 is SGHNT and CDR2 YYREEE (reference sequence). V lost 3 bases to trimming and J lost 3 bases, with 18 bases between them. This CDR3 is 16 amino acids long. The CDR3 DNA reads as TGTGCCAGCAGCTCCGGCCTACGCGGGCTAAAAGAGACCCAGTACTTC. It codes for CASSSGLRGLKETQYF. The full variable domain, completed using reference TRBV5-4 and TRBJ2-5, is ETGVTQSPTHLIKTRGQQVTLRCSSQSGHNTVSWYQQALGQGPQFIFQYYREEENGRGNFPPRFSGLQFPNYSSELNVNALELDDSALYLCASSSGLRGLKETQYFGPGTRLLVL.

The gene calls are TRBV10-3 and TRBJ2-1; tentatively, D is TRBD1 (6 bases). CDR1 and CDR2 from the germline V gene are ENHRY and SYGVKD. The CDR3 spans 14 residues. CDR3 nucleotide sequence: TGTGCTCTTCTATCAGGGGTCCCCTACAATGAGCAGTTCTTC. The encoded protein is CALLSGVPYNEQFF.

The V call is TRBV6-2 or TRBV6-3, the J call TRBJ2-3; the match to TRBD2 covers 12 bases. V shed 0 bases, J shed 1 base, and the junction held 8 bases outside the gene matches. The CDR3 length is 19 residues. Germline assignment: CDR1 MNHEY and CDR2 SVGEGT. CDR3 residues: CASSYSTSGGPGGTDTQYF. The CDR3, as DNA: TGTGCCAGCAGTTACTCGACTAGCGGGGGTCCCGGTGGCACAGATACGCAGTATTTT.

The CDR3 spells CASSTSTIANTGELFF. The CDR3 DNA reads as TGTGCCAGCTCAACCTCGACAATTGCGAACACCGGGGAGCTGTTTTTT. This rearrangement joins TRBV18 to TRBJ2-2, with unresolved D. CDR1 and CDR2 (germline): KGHSH, LQKENI. The CDR3 is made up of 16 amino acids. V shed 5 bases and J shed 0 bases, with 13 bases lying between them.

About this clone itself: The same CDR3 arises from other DNA sequences in this sample as well. The chain joins TRBV3-1 (or the pseudogene TRBV3-2) to TRBJ1-2, with 7 bases aligning to TRBD1. CDR3 size: 13 residues. With 3 bases clipped from V and 4 bases from J, the junction kept 2 bases outside the gene matches. Germline V gene lookup returns CDR1 LGHDT and CDR2 YNNKEL (reference sequence). This CDR3 is CASSQAGGYGYTF. DNA for the CDR3: TGTGCCAGCAGCCAGGCAGGGGGCTATGGCTACACCTTC.

This chain connects TRBV18 to TRBJ1-3; 7 bases match TRBD1. Looked up from germline, CDR1 is KGHSH and CDR2 is LQKENI. Trimming cost V 2 bases and J 0 bases; bases outside gene matches: 7. The CDR3 is 17 amino acids. The CDR3 spells CASSPTWDSSSGNTIYF. The CDR3 nucleotides are TGTGCCAGCTCACCAACCTGGGACAGCAGCTCTGGAAACACCATATATTTT.

V gene TRBV27 combines with J gene TRBJ2-1, with 7 bases matching TRBD2. J was trimmed by 4 bases and V by 5 bases; bases with no gene match: 8. Looked up from germline, CDR1 is MNHEY and CDR2 is SMNVEV (reference sequence). The CDR3 spans 15 residues. The CDR3 region has the DNA TGTGCCAGCAGTGTCCAGCGGGGAGGTTACAATGAGCAGTTCTTC. Its protein product is CASSVQRGGYNEQFF.

CDR3 amino acids: CASSELRGLGEKLFF. As DNA, the CDR3 is TGTGCCAGCAGTGAATTAAGGGGGTTGGGAGAAAAACTGTTTTTT. The chain is built from TRBV2 and TRBJ1-4; D perhaps matches TRBD1 (6 bases). The CDR3 loop spans 15 amino acids. CDR1 and CDR2 (germline): SNHLY, FYNNEI. V shed 2 bases and J shed 8 bases, with 15 bases lying between them.

The rearrangement links TRBV28 to TRBJ2-5; the match to TRBD2 covers 12 bases. Germline CDR1 MDHEN, CDR2 SYDVKM. Trimming cost V 5 bases and J 1 base; bases outside gene matches: 8. The CDR3 totals 17 residues. In nucleotides, the CDR3 is TGTGCCAGCAGTCGGCGCCTGGGACTAGCGGGCCAAGAGACCCAGTACTTC. Amino acid sequence: CASSRRLGLAGQETQYF.

The chain links TRBV18 to TRBJ2-7; TRBD1 is a possible D gene (5 bases). Germline CDR1 is KGHSH and CDR2 is LQKENI. The V end was cut by 3 bases, the J end by 2 bases, with 20 bases between. The CDR3 covers 17 residues. CDR3 DNA: TGTGCCAGCTCACCGGGTAGGGGAAGGAATGGGGCCTACGAGCAGTACTTC. Encoded protein: CASSPGRGRNGAYEQYF.

The V gene is TRBV11-2, the J gene TRBJ2-1; 12 nucleotides line up with TRBD2. CDR3 size: 18 residues. Germline CDR1 SGHAT, CDR2 FQNNGV. V was pared by 5 bases and J by 5 bases, with 13 bases of the junction left unmatched. In DNA, the CDR3 is TGTGCCAGCAGCCAACTAGCGGGGGGCGAAAATTTCAACAATGAGCAGTTCTTC. Translated, it gives CASSQLAGGENFNNEQFF. The whole variable domain, filled in from reference TRBV11-2 and TRBJ2-1, reads EAGVAQSPRYKIIEKRQSVAFWCNPISGHATLYWYQQILGQGPKLLIQFQNNGVVDDSQLPKDRFSAERLKGVDSTLKIQPAKLEDSAVYLCASSQLAGGENFNNEQFFGPGTRLTVL.

The chain has TRBV12-3 or TRBV12-4 and TRBJ2-1; D is ambiguous. The length of the CDR3 is 13 residues. V lost 3 bases to trimming and J lost 7 bases, with 10 bases between them. The CDR3 region has the DNA TGTGCCAGCAGTTTTACGAACGGGAATGAGCAGTTCTTC. This gives the protein CASSFTNGNEQFF.

V and J are TRBV4-1 and TRBJ1-4, with 9 nucleotides matching TRBD1. CDR3 length: 16 residues. The V gene's germline CDR1 is MGHRA and CDR2 YSYEKL. Trimming removed 4 bases from V and 6 bases from J; junction bases left unmatched: 9. Here the CDR3 reads CASSPALTGGDEKLFF. As DNA, the CDR3 is TGCGCCAGCAGCCCAGCCCTGACAGGGGGGGATGAAAAACTGTTTTTT.

The CDR3 coding sequence is TGTGCCAGTAGCCCCCCGGGGGACACTGAAGCTTTCTTT. Amino acid sequence: CASSPPGDTEAFF. J is TRBJ1-1 and V is TRBV19, with D tentatively TRBD1 (5 bases). This CDR3 is 13 amino acids long. V was clipped by 6 bases and J by 3 bases, with 11 bases between them. Germline assignment: CDR1 LNHDA and CDR2 SQIVND (reference sequence).

The V call is TRBV4-1, the J call TRBJ1-3; D remains ambiguous. This CDR3 is 13 amino acids long. V shed 2 bases and J shed 4 bases, with 6 bases lying between them. Looked up from germline, CDR1 is MGHRA and CDR2 is YSYEKL. The CDR3 sequence is CASSQPTGNTIYF. The CDR3 nucleotides are TGCGCCAGCAGCCAACCCACAGGAAACACCATATATTTT.

The CDR3 nucleotides read TGTGCCAGCTCACTCCTCGAGGTCACTGAAGCTTTCTTT. Its protein is CASSLLEVTEAFF. The chain recombines TRBV18 with TRBJ1-1, with unresolved D. Trimming took off 4 bases at V and 4 bases at J, with 10 bases between the two ends. The CDR3 is 13 amino acids. Germline-derived CDR1 and CDR2 are KGHSH and LQKENI.